A selection of T cell receptor beta chains follows, all from one sample in a study of circulating and synovial CD4+ cells in juvenile arthritis. Measured with immunoSEQ multiplex PCR; TCRdb has only the in-frame clones, and not every one. The table records approximately 36,000 clones, 85% to 95% of them present only once. Input material: CD4+ T cells from blood. Every receptor here comes from a human donor with juvenile idiopathic arthritis. Both conserved end residues are part of each CDR3. The D gene is left open where the match is weak. Not every row has a clone size; where given, it reads once, few, many or a size class.

CDR3 protein: CASSLDRGDDGYTF
CDR3 DNA: TGTGCCAGCAGCTTAGACAGGGGGGACGATGGCTACACCTTC
D gene: TRBD1
clone size: NA
J gene: TRBJ1-2
V gene: TRBV7-2

CDR3 protein: CASSSGQGVDNEQFF
CDR3 DNA: TGTGCCAGCAGCTCGGGACAGGGCGTTGACAATGAGCAGTTCTTC
D gene: TRBD1
clone size: NA
J gene: TRBJ2-1
V gene: TRBV5-4

CDR3 protein: CASSRQGVTEAFF
CDR3 DNA: TGCGCCAGCAGCCGACAGGGTGTCACTGAAGCTTTCTTT
D gene: TRBD1
clone size: NA
J gene: TRBJ1-1
V gene: TRBV5-1

CDR3 protein: CASSPTGSSSYEQYF
CDR3 DNA: TGTGCCAGCAGCCCCACAGGGTCGAGCTCCTACGAGCAGTACTTC
D gene: NA
clone size: NA
J gene: TRBJ2-7
V gene: TRBV9

CDR3 protein: CASSSLTGTGNSPLHF
CDR3 DNA: TGTGCCAGCAGTTCCCTCACCGGGACAGGGAATTCACCCCTCCACTTT
D gene: TRBD1
clone size: NA
J gene: TRBJ1-6
V gene: TRBV6-6

CDR3 protein: CASSYRQGNTGELFF
CDR3 DNA: TGTGCCAGCAGTTATCGGCAGGGGAACACCGGGGAGCTGTTTTTT
D gene: NA
clone size: NA
J gene: TRBJ2-2
V gene: TRBV6-6

CDR3 protein: CASSQEPSGSPLHF
CDR3 DNA: TGTGCCAGCAGCCAAGAGCCTTCGGGTTCACCCCTCCACTTT
D gene: NA
clone size: NA
J gene: TRBJ1-6
V gene: TRBV14

CDR3 protein: CASSRHGAGQGSYEQYF
CDR3 DNA: TGTGCCAGCAGCCGACACGGGGCGGGACAGGGTTCCTACGAGCAGTACTTC
D gene: TRBD1
clone size: NA
J gene: TRBJ2-7
V gene: TRBV7-2

CDR3 protein: CASSLSPGLAGSTDTQYF
CDR3 DNA: TGTGCCAGCAGCTTATCCCCAGGGCTAGCGGGTAGCACAGATACGCAGTATTTT
D gene: TRBD2
clone size: once
J gene: TRBJ2-3
V gene: TRBV7-9

CDR3 protein: CASSYSGHPNYGYTF
CDR3 DNA: TGTGCCAGCAGCTACTCGGGACACCCTAACTATGGCTACACCTTC
D gene: NA
clone size: NA
J gene: TRBJ1-2
V gene: TRBV7-2

CDR3 protein: CASSLERGGYNEQFF
CDR3 DNA: TGTGCTAGCAGCTTAGAGCGGGGGGGATACAATGAGCAGTTCTTC
D gene: TRBD2
clone size: NA
J gene: TRBJ2-1
V gene: TRBV7-7

CDR3 protein: CASSDATDGYTF
CDR3 DNA: TGTGCCAGCAGTGACGCCACAGACGGCTACACCTTC
D gene: NA
clone size: NA
J gene: TRBJ1-2
V gene: TRBV6-4

CDR3 protein: CASSPRTGDEKLFF
CDR3 DNA: TGTGCCAGCAGTCCTCGGACAGGGGATGAAAAACTGTTTTTT
D gene: TRBD1
clone size: few
J gene: TRBJ1-4
V gene: TRBV28

CDR3 protein: CASSQTGRVSGYEQYF
CDR3 DNA: TGTGCCAGCAGCCAGACAGGGAGAGTATCAGGCTACGAGCAGTACTTC
D gene: TRBD1
clone size: NA
J gene: TRBJ2-7
V gene: TRBV7-6

CDR3 protein: CASSFAAGGQYF
CDR3 DNA: TGTGCCAGCAGCTTCGCGGCGGGGGGGCAGTACTTC
D gene: TRBD2
clone size: NA
J gene: TRBJ2-4
V gene: TRBV5-6

CDR3 protein: CASSLSFEGDTQYF
CDR3 DNA: TGTGCCAGCAGCTTATCTTTTGAGGGAGATACGCAGTATTTT
D gene: NA
clone size: NA
J gene: TRBJ2-3
V gene: TRBV7-3

CDR3 protein: CASSGRRDRENELLYEQYF
CDR3 DNA: TGTGCCAGCAGTGGTCGCCGGGACAGGGAGAACGAGCTACTCTACGAGCAGTACTTC
D gene: TRBD1
clone size: NA
J gene: TRBJ2-7
V gene: TRBV2

CDR3 protein: CASSLVQGGNQPQHF
CDR3 DNA: TGTGCCAGCAGCTTAGTTCAGGGGGGCAATCAGCCCCAGCATTTT
D gene: TRBD1
clone size: NA
J gene: TRBJ1-5
V gene: TRBV11-2

CDR3 protein: CASSSYSQGANIQYF
CDR3 DNA: TGTGCCAGCAGCTCCTATTCCCAGGGGGCGAACATTCAGTACTTC
D gene: TRBD1
clone size: NA
J gene: TRBJ2-4
V gene: TRBV7-2

CDR3 protein: CASSENPAGFEEQYF
CDR3 DNA: TGTGCCAGCAGTGAAAATCCTGCGGGGTTTGAGGAGCAGTACTTC
D gene: NA
clone size: NA
J gene: TRBJ2-7
V gene: TRBV2

CDR3 protein: CATAGTGRLSYEQYF
CDR3 DNA: TGTGCCACCGCCGGGACAGGGCGCCTCTCCTACGAGCAGTACTTC
D gene: TRBD1
clone size: NA
J gene: TRBJ2-7
V gene: TRBV10-3

CDR3 protein: CASSLDPGTSGTDTQYF
CDR3 DNA: TGTGCCAGCAGCTTAGATCCCGGGACTAGCGGAACAGATACGCAGTATTTT
D gene: TRBD2
clone size: once
J gene: TRBJ2-3
V gene: TRBV7-2

CDR3 protein: CAISESSHSNQPQHF
CDR3 DNA: TGTGCCATCAGTGAGTCGAGCCATAGCAATCAGCCCCAGCATTTT
D gene: NA
clone size: NA
J gene: TRBJ1-5
V gene: TRBV10-3

CDR3 protein: CATRVLATANTGELFF
CDR3 DNA: TGTGCCACCAGGGTATTAGCGACTGCGAACACCGGGGAGCTGTTTTTT
D gene: NA
clone size: NA
J gene: TRBJ2-2
V gene: TRBV15

CDR3 protein: CASSSAGGLGGYF
CDR3 DNA: TGTGCCAGCAGCTCAGCAGGGGGCCTCGGGGGGTACTTC
D gene: TRBD1
clone size: NA
J gene: TRBJ2-7
V gene: TRBV5-4

CDR3 protein: CASSILAEETQYF
CDR3 DNA: TGTGCCAGCAGCATACTAGCAGAGGAGACCCAGTACTTC
D gene: NA
clone size: NA
J gene: TRBJ2-5
V gene: TRBV7-3

CDR3 protein: CASSKSRGGLETQYF
CDR3 DNA: TGTGCCAGCAGCAAATCTCGGGGGGGGTTAGAGACCCAGTACTTC
D gene: TRBD2
clone size: NA
J gene: TRBJ2-5
V gene: TRBV5-6

CDR3 protein: CASSHYGTGVYEQYF
CDR3 DNA: TGCGCCAGCAGCCATTACGGGACAGGGGTCTACGAGCAGTACTTC
D gene: TRBD1
clone size: NA
J gene: TRBJ2-7
V gene: TRBV4-3

CDR3 protein: CASSYSSGTAGNTIYF
CDR3 DNA: TGTGCCAGCAGTTACTCGAGCGGGACTGCCGGAAACACCATATATTTT
D gene: NA
clone size: NA
J gene: TRBJ1-3
V gene: TRBV6-6

CDR3 protein: CATGGRRGEEETQYF
CDR3 DNA: TGTGCCACCGGGGGAAGGCGGGGGGAAGAAGAGACCCAGTACTTC
D gene: TRBD2
clone size: NA
J gene: TRBJ2-5
V gene: TRBV5-4

CDR3 protein: CASSVGPSGGIETQYF
CDR3 DNA: TGTGCCAGCAGCGTAGGTCCTAGCGGGGGGATTGAGACCCAGTACTTC
D gene: TRBD2
clone size: NA
J gene: TRBJ2-5
V gene: TRBV9

CDR3 protein: CASSPGEGTTYEQYF
CDR3 DNA: TGTGCCAGCAGTCCTGGGGAGGGGACGACCTACGAGCAGTACTTC
D gene: TRBD2
clone size: once
J gene: TRBJ2-7
V gene: TRBV6-5

CDR3 protein: CASSLTGWTGELFF
CDR3 DNA: TGTGCCAGCAGTCTGACAGGGTGGACCGGGGAGCTGTTTTTT
D gene: TRBD1
clone size: NA
J gene: TRBJ2-2
V gene: TRBV27

CDR3 protein: CASSQDGYNEKLFF
CDR3 DNA: TGCGCCAGCAGCCAAGACGGTTATAATGAAAAACTGTTTTTT
D gene: NA
clone size: NA
J gene: TRBJ1-4
V gene: TRBV4-1

CDR3 protein: CASSPPGGTLPYEQYF
CDR3 DNA: TGTGCCAGCTCACCACCGGGAGGGACACTCCCCTACGAGCAGTACTTC
D gene: NA
clone size: NA
J gene: TRBJ2-7
V gene: TRBV18

CDR3 protein: CASSLGTSGGDRGNEQFF
CDR3 DNA: TGTGCCAGCAGCCTTGGGACTAGCGGGGGGGATAGGGGCAATGAGCAGTTCTTC
D gene: TRBD2
clone size: NA
J gene: TRBJ2-1
V gene: TRBV11-2